The clone carrying this T cell receptor beta chain showed up many times. Its target is unknown. The sample belongs to a study of T cells after yellow fever vaccination. Study information: SMART-Seq v4 Ultra Low Input served to prepare low-cell-number fractions. General study results and limits: When the response was secondary, it was weaker but reached its peak faster, day 5 versus 15.

MiXCR, run by TCRdb on the 5' RACE reads, gives a single entry per CDR3 protein. The profile shows some 150,000 distinct CDR3 sequences, approximately 6.6% of them singletons. CDR1 is KGHSH, CDR2 LQKENI, per germline. Trimming left V 1 base short and J 2 bases short, with 11 bases between. CDR3 length: 15 amino acids. The source is a man under 40 who received the YFV17D yellow fever vaccine. This chain links TRBV18 with TRBJ1-1; D call uncertain. Sequencing was performed on CD4+ T cells sorted from PBMCs, taken 10 days after the yellow fever booster vaccination. The CDR3 is CASSPQTLSNTEAFF. The CDR3 DNA is TGTGCCAGCTCACCACAGACACTTTCTAACACTGAAGCTTTCTTT.